Below, one T cell receptor beta chain is given with its context. This sample was included in a study of T cell responses to AZD1222 COVID-19 vaccine. Looked up from germline, CDR1 is SQVTM and CDR2 is ANQGSEA. The CDR3 spans 13 residues. V shed 5 bases and J 3 bases; nucleotides not matched to a gene: 2. Measured with immunoSEQ multiplex PCR; TCRdb has only the in-frame clones, and not every one. The table has 65,000 to 90,000 clones, roughly 89% seen once. This TCR derives from an adult who received the AZD1222 COVID-19 vaccine. The sequencing here drew on peripheral blood, taken 28 days after the second AZD1222 dose. The chain has TRBV29-1 and TRBJ1-2; 11 bases align to TRBD1. The DNA of the CDR3 is TGCAGCGTTTGGACAGGGGGCGACTATGGCTACACCTTC. It encodes CSVWTGGDYGYTF.